Sequencing of this TCR beta chain was carried out in a study of blood T cell repertoires in COVID-19. V was pared by 0 bases and J by 4 bases, with 19 bases between. Germline CDR1 MGHRA, CDR2 YSYEKL. The CDR3 has 18 residues. Sequencing was performed with immunoSEQ multiplex PCR; in TCRdb, only in-frame clones are kept and a portion is missing. The data contain fewer than 200,000 clones, about 89% of them singletons. The rearrangement uses TRBV4-1 and TRBJ2-1; D is perhaps TRBD2 (6 bases). The sequence derives from a man aged 35 to 55 with active or convalescent COVID-19. Sample: peripheral blood. The CDR3: CASSQDRVSGTEYNEQFF. CDR3 coding DNA: TGCGCCAGCAGCCAAGATCGAGTGTCCGGGACTGAATACAATGAGCAGTTCTTC.